One and the same sample provided the 28 T cell receptor beta chains below, sequenced in a study of T-cell memory formation after mild COVID-19. One entry per CDR3 protein results from TCRdb running MiXCR on the 5' RACE reads. The sample contains around 340,000 distinct CDR3 sequences, over 10% of which appear only once. The specimen sequenced was PBMCs or a T cell subset sorted from them (not recorded which). The receptors shown here come from a man aged 18 to 30 who had mild COVID-19 (a few samples of this study predate the infection). Cell type and time point are not known.

This clonotype was seen a few times. The chain has TRBV14 and TRBJ1-3, with D unclear. V lost 5 bases to trimming and J lost 5 bases, with 16 bases between them. Germline V CDR1 and CDR2: SGHDN, FVKESK. The CDR3 runs 15 residues. CDR3 bases: TGTGCCAGCAGCGCCCTCGCCGGGCTAAGAAACACCATATATTTT. It codes for CASSALAGLRNTIYF.

This clonotype was seen at least ten times. The rearrangement uses TRBV9 and TRBJ2-5, with D tentatively TRBD1 or TRBD2 (5 bases each). In germline, CDR1 is SGDLS, CDR2 YYNGEE. Trimming stripped 2 bases from V and 1 base from J, with 6 bases between. This CDR3 has 13 residues. CDR3 sequence: CASSVGGQETQYF. In DNA, the CDR3 is TGTGCCAGCAGCGTTGGGGGCCAAGAGACCCAGTACTTC.

Remarks on this clonotype: Sequence at one end of the junction differs from germline and may be a read error. The chain recombines TRBV5-1 with TRBJ2-3; D may be TRBD1 or TRBD2 (6 bases each). CDR3 size: 15 residues. CDR1 is SGHRS, CDR2 YFSETQ, per germline. The CDR3 coding sequence is TGCGGCAGCAGCTTGTACGGGGGCCTCTCAGATACGCAGTATTTT. This translates into CGSSLYGGLSDTQYF.

This clonotype appeared a few times. The CDR3 reads CASSPLPLGEAFF. CDR3 sequence (DNA): TGTGCCAGCAGTCCACTCCCTCTGGGCGAAGCTTTCTTT. The V call is TRBV7-2, the J call TRBJ1-1, with D unclear. The CDR3 consists of 13 residues. Germline CDR1 reads SGHTA; CDR2 reads FQGNSA. Trimming left V 6 bases short and J 8 bases short, with 16 bases between.

The chain is built from TRBV7-2 and TRBJ2-5, with a weak D call TRBD2 (5 bases). Trimming removed 5 bases at V and 4 bases at J, with 20 bases between. The CDR3 is 16 residues long. Germline V gene lookup returns CDR1 SGHTA and CDR2 FQGNSA. CDR3 nucleotides: TGTGCCAGCAGCCGAGGACTGCCCCCCCGGGGAGAGACCCAGTACTTC. Its protein product is CASSRGLPPRGETQYF.

This chain connects TRBV20-1 to TRBJ2-5; no definite D call. The V gene's germline CDR1 is DFQATT and CDR2 SNEGSKA (reference sequence). The V gene lost 4 bases and the J gene lost 4 bases, with 13 bases spanning the gap. The CDR3 contains 13 residues. The CDR3 spells CSAKPPGGETQYF. The DNA of the CDR3 is TGCAGTGCTAAACCCCCCGGTGGAGAGACCCAGTACTTC.

This clonotype has ten or more counts. The rearrangement uses TRBV15 and TRBJ2-7, with 12 nucleotides matching TRBD1. Trimming cost V 5 bases and J 5 bases; bases outside gene matches: 10. Germline lookup yields CDR1 LNHNV and CDR2 YYDKDF (reference sequence). This CDR3 region has 16 residues. This chain's CDR3 is CATSGGQGASFNEQYF. CDR3 bases: TGTGCCACCAGCGGGGGACAGGGGGCTTCATTCAACGAGCAGTACTTC.

This clonotype was seen more than once but under ten times. The chain employs TRBV29-1 and TRBJ1-1, with TRBD1 as a possible D gene (6 bases). Germline assignment: CDR1 SQVTM and CDR2 ANQGSEA. V lost 6 bases to trimming and J lost 7 bases, with 15 bases between them. This CDR3 has 12 amino acids. In DNA form, the CDR3 reads TGCAGCGTCCTACCCAGGACAGATGAAGCTTTCTTT. Translation gives CSVLPRTDEAFF.

This chain connects TRBV7-2 to TRBJ1-5; 8 bases line up with TRBD1. The V gene end was trimmed by 3 bases and the J gene end by 9 bases; junction bases not matched to a gene: 7. CDR3 length: 14 amino acids. Germline assignment: CDR1 SGHTA and CDR2 FQGNSA. CDR3 nucleotide sequence: TGTGCCAGCAGCTTGCAGGACAGGGTGACGCCCCAGCATTTT. The encoded protein is CASSLQDRVTPQHF. The variable domain in full, completed from reference TRBV7-2 and TRBJ1-5, reads GAGVSQSPSNKVTEKGKDVELRCDPISGHTALYWYRQSLGQGLEFLIYFQGNSAPDKSGLPSDRFSAERTGGSVSTLTIQRTQQEDSAVYLCASSLQDRVTPQHFGDGTRLSIL.

The V and J genes are TRBV7-3 and TRBJ1-2; 8 bases map to TRBD1. This CDR3 has 13 residues. The V segment lost 5 bases and the J segment 6 bases; nucleotides outside the gene matches: 5. From germline, CDR1 is SGHTA and CDR2 FQGTGA. DNA of the CDR3: TGTGCCAGCAGCCCTGGACAGGGTCATGGCTACACCTTC. It codes for CASSPGQGHGYTF.

The V and J genes are TRBV7-2 and TRBJ1-2, with D maybe TRBD1 (5 bases). Germline V gene lookup returns CDR1 SGHTA and CDR2 FQGNSA. This CDR3 is built from 16 residues. With 7 bases removed from V and 2 bases from J, the gap between germline ends came to 20 bases. The CDR3 DNA is TGTGCCAGCATCCGTTCTGTCCGGGGGGGGAACTATGGCTACACCTTC. Translated: CASIRSVRGGNYGYTF.

The rearrangement links TRBV29-1 to TRBJ2-2, with D possibly TRBD2 on 6 matching bases. CDR1 and CDR2 (germline): SQVTM, ANQGSEA. V was clipped by 7 bases and J by 7 bases, with 10 bases between them. CDR3 size: 11 residues. CDR3 sequence reads: CSARGNGELFF. The CDR3 coding sequence is TGCAGCGCACGGGGGAACGGGGAGCTGTTTTTT.

This clonotype was seen a few times. The rearrangement joins TRBV6-6 to TRBJ1-2, with TRBD1 matching over 7 bases. CDR3 length equals 13 residues. Trimming cost V 2 bases and J 14 bases; bases outside gene matches: 11. CDR1 MNHNY and CDR2 SVGAGI come from the germline V gene (reference sequence). CDR3 DNA: TGTGCCAGCAGTTACACGGCGGGACAGCAAGATACCTTC. Translation: CASSYTAGQQDTF.

V usage is TRBV7-9 and J usage is TRBJ2-3, with TRBD1 as a possible D gene (6 bases). V was pared by 7 bases and J by 1 base, with 12 bases between. The CDR3 length is 14 residues. The V gene's germline CDR1 is SEHNR and CDR2 FQNEAQ (reference sequence). This chain's CDR3 is CASTLGARTDTQYF. CDR3 in DNA: TGTGCCAGCACCTTGGGGGCACGCACAGATACGCAGTATTTT.

This rearrangement joins TRBV20-1 to TRBJ2-4; D may match TRBD1 or TRBD2 (6 bases each). This CDR3 is built from 15 residues. The germline V gene has CDR1 DFQATT and CDR2 SNEGSKA (reference sequence). The ends were cut back, 5 bases at V and 8 bases at J, with 22 bases in the middle. CDR3 DNA sequence: TGCAGTGCTCAGATGCGCAGGGGAGGAGAGGACATTCAGTACTTC. Protein: CSAQMRRGGEDIQYF.

In its sample, this clonotype was seen many times. The genes are TRBV7-9 and TRBJ2-1, with unresolved D. Germline V gene lookup returns CDR1 SEHNR and CDR2 FQNEAQ (reference sequence). CDR3 length: 14 residues. V gave up 1 base and J gave up 1 base, with 5 bases separating them. The CDR3 sequence is CASSLGKSYNEQFF. The CDR3 DNA follows: TGTGCCAGCAGCTTAGGGAAGTCCTACAATGAGCAGTTCTTC.

This clonotype was counted many times. The rearrangement joins TRBV2 to TRBJ2-1, with D unclear. CDR1 and CDR2 (germline): SNHLY, FYNNEI. The length of the CDR3 is 11 residues. Trimming took off 3 bases at V and 9 bases at J, with 6 bases between the two ends. Written as DNA, the CDR3 is TGTGCCAGCAGTGAGGCCCTTGAGCAGTTCTTC. Protein sequence: CASSEALEQFF. Full variable domain (outside the CDR3, taken from reference TRBV2 and TRBJ2-1): EPEVTQTPSHQVTQMGQEVILRCVPISNHLYFYWYRQILGQKVEFLVSFYNNEISEKSEIFDDQFSVERPDGSNFTLKIRSTKLEDSAMYFCASSEALEQFFGPGTRLTVL.

The chain employs TRBV5-6 and TRBJ2-2; the D gene could be TRBD1 or TRBD2 (6 bases each). The CDR3 is 15 residues long. Germline-derived CDR1 and CDR2 are SGHDT and YYEEEE. V lost 4 bases and J 6 bases, leaving 16 bases between the germline ends. CDR3 in DNA: TGTGCCAGCAGCCGGAGGGGGGCGGAGCCCGGGGAGCTGTTTTTT. Its translation is CASSRRGAEPGELFF.

This chain joins TRBV5-1 and TRBJ2-5; no definite D call. The CDR3 spans 15 residues. V was trimmed by 0 bases and J by 5 bases, leaving 14 bases between them. Germline V CDR1 and CDR2: SGHRS, YFSETQ. The DNA for the CDR3 is TGCGCCAGCAGCTTGGAGGGCGGCCCGCCGGAGACCCAGTACTTC. This codes for CASSLEGGPPETQYF.

This clonotype has ten or more counts. The rearrangement uses TRBV3-1 and TRBJ2-2; D not certain. The V gene lost 0 bases and the J gene lost 1 base, with 6 bases spanning the gap. This CDR3 has 15 amino acids. CDR1 is LGHDT, CDR2 YNNKEL, per germline (reference sequence). CDR3 nucleotides: TGTGCCAGCAGCCAAGAGTGGGAGAACACCGGGGAGCTGTTTTTT. It encodes CASSQEWENTGELFF.

This chain links TRBV7-2 with TRBJ2-1; TRBD2 matches at 14 bases. The CDR3 spans 16 residues. Germline assignment: CDR1 SGHTA and CDR2 FQGNSA. V trimming: 3 bases; J trimming: 8 bases; junction bases outside the gene matches: 6. Here the CDR3 DNA reads TGTGCCAGCAGCTTGACTAGCGGGGGGGCCTCATATGAGCAGTTCTTC. Its translation: CASSLTSGGASYEQFF.

J is TRBJ2-3 and V is TRBV7-2; D not certain. The V gene's germline CDR1 is SGHTA and CDR2 FQGNSA. With 1 base removed from V and 3 bases from J, the gap between germline ends came to 8 bases. The CDR3 covers 14 residues. The CDR3 DNA reads TGTGCCAGCAGCTTAGTAGTTAGGACAGATACGCAGTATTTT. This gives the protein CASSLVVRTDTQYF.

In this sample, this clonotype turned up a few times. The rearrangement uses TRBV6-1 and TRBJ2-5; D is tentatively TRBD1 or TRBD2 (5 bases each). Germline CDR1 and CDR2: MNHNS and SASEGT. Trimming shortened V by 7 bases and J by 3 bases, and 12 bases separated the two germline ends. This CDR3 region has 13 residues. The DNA for the CDR3 is TGTGCCAGCACCCGAAGAGGGGAAGAGACCCAGTACTTC. It yields the protein CASTRRGEETQYF.

This clonotype was seen a handful of times. The chain uses TRBV12-3 or TRBV12-4 and TRBJ2-5; the D is unclear. Trimming pared 5 bases from V and 7 bases from J, leaving 14 bases between. The CDR3 covers 13 residues. CDR3 in amino acids: CASSHGQLGTQYF. CDR3 nucleotide sequence: TGTGCCAGCAGTCACGGCCAGCTAGGGACCCAGTACTTC.

This clonotype was picked up a small number of times. The chain is built from TRBV4-3 and TRBJ2-1, with 8 bases identical to TRBD1. Trimming removed 3 bases from V and 9 bases from J; junction bases left unmatched: 7. Germline V gene data show CDR1 as LGHNA and CDR2 as YSLEER. The CDR3 spans 14 residues. The chain's CDR3 is CASSQLQGVSEQFF. As DNA, the CDR3 is TGCGCCAGCAGCCAGCTACAGGGGGTAAGTGAGCAGTTCTTC.

There are a few counts of this clonotype. The rearrangement joins TRBV6-5 to TRBJ1-1, with D tentatively TRBD1 (6 bases). This CDR3 contains 19 residues. The germline V gene has CDR1 MNHEY and CDR2 SVGAGI. Trimming took 0 bases from V and 2 from J, leaving 22 bases between them. The CDR3 loop reads CASSYSNPQSWTVNTEAFF. CDR3 sequence (DNA): TGTGCCAGCAGTTACTCCAACCCCCAGAGCTGGACAGTTAACACTGAAGCTTTCTTT.

The chain uses TRBV6-2 or TRBV6-3 and TRBJ2-2; 7 bases fit TRBD2. This CDR3 has 17 amino acids. With 7 bases clipped from V and 0 bases from J, the junction kept 11 bases outside the gene matches. Per germline, CDR1 MNHEY and CDR2 SVGEGT. The CDR3 sequence: CASTLGWGGPNTGELFF. The DNA of the CDR3 is TGTGCCAGCACCCTCGGCTGGGGGGGTCCGAACACCGGGGAGCTGTTTTTT.

The chain couples TRBV7-3 to TRBJ2-1, with D unclear. The germline V and J ends were trimmed by 1 base and 0 bases, with 7 bases remaining between them. Germline loops: CDR1 SGHTA, CDR2 FQGTGA. CDR3 size: 15 residues. The CDR3 here is CASSLKVSSYNEQFF. The CDR3, as DNA: TGTGCCAGCAGCTTAAAAGTTAGCTCCTACAATGAGCAGTTCTTC.